Following are 10 T cell receptor beta chains from one sample sequenced in a study of T cell repertoires in cytomegalovirus infection. MiXCR was run by TCRdb on the reads, yielding one entry per CDR3 protein. The data show fewer than 300,000 distinct CDR3 sequences, about 25% seen once. Sequences were obtained from PBMCs. These receptors originate from a human donor in good health (CMV status not recorded). Some clones in this sample may be carry-over from other donors' samples.

This sequence joins TRBV4-2 and TRBJ2-2, with 10 bases matching TRBD2. Germline trimming cut 5 bases from V and 4 bases from J; bases unmatched to any gene: 4. Germline V gives CDR1 LGHNA, CDR2 YNFKEQ. The CDR3 sequence is 15 residues long. The CDR3 DNA reads as TGTGCCAGCAGCATCCCTAGCGGGAGCACCGGGGAGCTGTTTTTT. Translated, it gives CASSIPSGSTGELFF.

The gene calls are TRBV20-1 and TRBJ2-5; 9 bases are shared with TRBD2. The CDR3 runs 16 residues. The V segment lost 0 bases and the J segment 3 bases; nucleotides outside the gene matches: 8. CDR1 DFQATT and CDR2 SNEGSKA come from the germline V gene (reference sequence). This CDR3 reads CSARDPLAGTEETQYF. The CDR3 DNA reads as TGCAGTGCTAGAGATCCCCTAGCGGGGACTGAAGAGACCCAGTACTTC.

The chain uses TRBV7-2 and TRBJ2-1, with D possibly TRBD2 on 5 matching bases. The CDR3 runs to 17 residues. Germline V lookup: CDR1 SGHTA, CDR2 FQGNSA. The V and J ends lost 2 bases and 3 bases respectively, with 17 bases between them. CDR3 nucleotides: TGTGCCAGCAGCTTATTACCCGGAATCGGGAACTACAATGAGCAGTTCTTC. Translated: CASSLLPGIGNYNEQFF.

This clonotype has at least ten counts. The chain links TRBV10-3 to TRBJ2-6; 9 nucleotides line up with TRBD1. Per the germline V gene, CDR1 is ENHRY and CDR2 is SYGVKD. This CDR3 is built from 17 residues. J was trimmed by 1 base and V by 4 bases; bases with no gene match: 5. In DNA form, the CDR3 reads TGTGCCATCAGTGGACGACAGGGGGAATCTGGGGCCAACGTCCTGACTTTC. Amino acid sequence: CAISGRQGESGANVLTF.

This clonotype has more than one count but fewer than ten. J is TRBJ2-6 and V is TRBV5-6; D is unresolved. Germline V gives CDR1 SGHDT, CDR2 YYEEEE. V was pared by 0 bases and J by 0 bases, with 7 bases between. The CDR3 covers 16 residues. CDR3 sequence: CASSLVGASGANVLTF. CDR3 DNA sequence: TGTGCCAGCAGCTTGGTTGGCGCCTCTGGGGCCAACGTCCTGACTTTC.

V and J are TRBV15 and TRBJ1-2, with TRBD1 matching 7 bases. The V segment lost 0 bases and the J segment 5 bases; nucleotides outside the gene matches: 9. The germline gives CDR1 LNHNV, CDR2 YYDKDF (reference sequence). The CDR3 has 16 residues. For the CDR3, the DNA is TGTGCCACCAGCAGAGACCCGACAGGGTCAAGTTATGGCTACACCTTC. Its protein is CATSRDPTGSSYGYTF.

The J gene is TRBJ1-4, the V gene TRBV10-2, with TRBD1 matching 10 bases. With V trimmed by 7 bases and J by 2 bases, 4 bases remained unmatched. This CDR3 comprises 15 residues. Germline V gives CDR1 WSHSY, CDR2 SAAADI. CDR3 residues: CASTRQGATNEKLFF. In nucleotides, the CDR3 is TGCGCCAGCACCAGACAGGGGGCGACTAATGAAAAACTGTTTTTT.

This clonotype was counted between two and nine times. CDR3 bases: TGTGCCAGCAGTGGGACTACCTACGAGCAGTACTTC. It encodes CASSGTTYEQYF. The chain recombines TRBV5-6 with TRBJ2-7; TRBD2 aligns across 7 bases. Trimming removed 5 bases from V and 2 bases from J; junction bases left unmatched: 1. CDR3 length: 12 amino acids. Germline lookup yields CDR1 SGHDT and CDR2 YYEEEE.

This clonotype was found a few times. V is TRBV6-2 or TRBV6-3 and J is TRBJ1-2, with a tentative D call TRBD1 (5 bases). V gave up 6 bases and J gave up 3 bases, with 14 bases separating them. The CDR3 has 14 residues. From germline, CDR1 is MNHEY and CDR2 SVGEGT. The CDR3 protein is CASSAVQGYYGYTF. Written as DNA, the CDR3 is TGTGCCAGCAGCGCTGTCCAGGGATACTATGGCTACACCTTC.

This clonotype came up many times. The J gene is TRBJ2-1, the V gene TRBV12-5; 7 positions agree with TRBD1. The V and J ends lost 0 bases and 6 bases, in that order; junction bases with no gene match: 11. The CDR3 runs to 17 residues. Germline CDR1 reads LGHNT; CDR2 reads FRNRAP. This CDR3 reads CASGLVSAGQAANEQFF. CDR3 nucleotide sequence: TGTGCTAGTGGTTTGGTAAGTGCAGGACAGGCGGCCAATGAGCAGTTCTTC.